This entry features one TCR beta chain sequence. Its antigen has not been determined. Base-call qualities are not available, and no considerably larger clone is one nucleotide away. Libraries came from 5' RACE. Reads for this sample came from a NextSeq 500. In the TCR library protocol, unique molecular identifiers were attached to individual cDNA molecules to correct for PCR bias and sequencing error. Sequencing covered both TCR alpha and beta chains, and within each sample the abundances of alpha and beta sequences were tightly co-correlated. The original pipeline was this. V gene, J gene and CDR3 annotation of TCR sequences was performed with Decombinator V4. TCRs were defined as expanded if a significant change between any two time points was detected under a Poisson model with p below 0.0001. TCR abundances were normalised to the total number of TCRs sequenced per sample and were expressed as counts per million. TRAV1-2 paired with TRAJ12, TRAJ20 or TRAJ33 defined MAIT TCRs, while TRAV10 paired with TRAJ18 defined iNKT TCRs. VDJdb, accessed on 1 November 2021, was searched for TCRs annotated for CMV, EBV and SARS-CoV-2, and TCRs annotated for more than one antigen were excluded. TCRdb ran its own pipeline on the public reads, namely fastp trimming at Q25 and MiXCR clone calling, and kept in-frame beta chains. Rows are combined by CDR3 protein, so each entry shows the most common genes and DNA. TCRdb's processing, not the study's, gives the V and J calls here. For this sample there are roughly 100,000 distinct CDR3 sequences; less than 15% appear just once. Less than 8% of the sample is taken by the ten largest.

This sample is part of a study of early T cells in non-severe SARS-CoV-2 infection (dated by TCRdb to the early 2020s). Some background on the complete study: Bulk RNA from unsorted whole blood was used for TCR sequencing, so alpha and beta chains could not be paired. Beyond this particular receptor, the publication reports: VDJdb matching was skewed toward anti-spike CD8 responses, so virus-specific expansions were likely underestimated and private and CD4 specificities were missed.

Reading the germline V gene (reference sequence) gives CDR1 DFQATT and CDR2 SNEGSKA. After removal of 3 bases from V and 1 base from J, the junction retains 5 bases not matched to a gene. Spanning cysteine to phenylalanine, the CDR3 consists of 16 amino acids. The retained sequence is limited to the CDR3, 48 bases, with the frame set at the first base. The study was a case-control design nested within a healthcare worker cohort in London, UK, with weekly nasopharyngeal swab PCR tests and blood sampling. Between 23 and 31 March 2020, the week of the UK lockdown, healthcare workers were enrolled and then followed up weekly for as long as 16 weeks.

The receptor's source is an adult who was a healthcare worker with PCR-confirmed SARS-CoV-2 infection or an uninfected control (not recorded which). The sample consisted of whole blood. The rearrangement combines TRBV20-1 with TRBJ1-5; 11 bases in the middle match TRBD1. The CDR3 loop reads CSARDRGRGSNQPQHF. At the DNA level, the sequence is TGCAGTGCTAGGGACAGGGGGCGAGGCAGCAATCAGCCCCAGCATTTT.